Below are 9 T cell receptor beta chains sequenced from a single sample in a study of blood T cells in healthy people across ages. A second PCR, run for roughly 7 to 12 cycles, used a sample-barcoded 5' primer plus a J-beta primer mix. TCRdb redid the calling of the 5' RACE reads with MiXCR, one entry per CDR3 protein. The data show 1.5 million to 2 million distinct CDR3 sequences, about 50% seen once. The sequenced sample consisted of blood. The receptors shown here come from a woman aged 40-49 years in good health.

The V call is TRBV20-1, the J call TRBJ2-7; 13 bases align to TRBD2. This CDR3 has 15 residues. Germline CDR1 and CDR2: DFQATT and SNEGSKA (reference sequence). The J segment lost 0 bases and the V segment lost 5 bases, leaving 4 bases of the junction unmatched. CDR3 in DNA: TGCAGTGCTTGGACTAGCGGGGGAAGCTCCTACGAGCAGTACTTC. This encodes CSAWTSGGSSYEQYF.

V and J are TRBV6-1 and TRBJ2-3, with a tentative D call TRBD1 (5 bases). The CDR3 contains 14 residues. Germline loops: CDR1 MNHNS, CDR2 SASEGT. The V gene lost 7 bases and the J gene lost 0 bases, with 11 bases spanning the gap. The chain's CDR3 is CASNRQTSTDTQYF. Here the CDR3 DNA reads TGTGCCAGCAACCGACAGACTAGCACAGATACGCAGTATTTT.

This clonotype was seen a handful of times. The chain is built from TRBV4-2 and TRBJ2-6; 7 bases align to TRBD1. The CDR3 covers 18 residues. CDR1 and CDR2 from the germline V gene are LGHNA and YNFKEQ. Trimming removed 0 bases from V and 0 bases from J; junction bases left unmatched: 5. CDR3 amino acids: CASSQDVGDSSGANVLTF. The CDR3, as DNA: TGTGCCAGCAGCCAAGATGTGGGGGACAGCTCTGGGGCCAACGTCCTGACTTTC.

V and J are TRBV24-1 and TRBJ2-5, with a possible D match to TRBD1 (6 bases). The CDR3 runs 13 residues. With 4 bases removed from V and 3 bases from J, the gap between germline ends came to 8 bases. The germline V gene encodes CDR1 KGHDR and CDR2 SFDVKD. Here the CDR3 DNA reads TGTGCCACCAGTGAGGGGGCAGAAGAGACCCAGTACTTC. This codes for CATSEGAEETQYF.

This chain links TRBV4-1 with TRBJ2-5; 9 nucleotides align to TRBD2. Germline lookup yields CDR1 MGHRA and CDR2 YSYEKL. Germline trimming cut 2 bases from V and 0 bases from J; bases unmatched to any gene: 7. The CDR3 is 17 residues long. CDR3 DNA sequence: TGCGCCAGCAGCCAATTGACTAGCGGCGTCTACCAAGAGACCCAGTACTTC. It translates to CASSQLTSGVYQETQYF.

The rearrangement joins TRBV6-5 to TRBJ2-3; D gene ambiguous. The germline gives CDR1 MNHEY, CDR2 SVGAGI. V was pared by 6 bases and J by 2 bases, with 12 bases between. This CDR3 contains 14 residues. The CDR3 DNA sequence: TGTGCCAGCAGCTTAAAAGGGTACACAGATACGCAGTATTTT. Its translation: CASSLKGYTDTQYF.

This chain joins TRBV20-1 and TRBJ2-1, with unresolved D. This CDR3 comprises 11 residues. Trimming left V 5 bases short and J 8 bases short, with 10 bases between. Germline V lookup: CDR1 DFQATT, CDR2 SNEGSKA (reference sequence). The CDR3 here is CSAGTRDEQFF. CDR3 sequence (DNA): TGCAGTGCTGGAACCCGGGATGAGCAGTTCTTC.

This clonotype appeared once. The chain is built from TRBV12-3 or TRBV12-4 and TRBJ2-1, with TRBD1 matching over 9 bases. The CDR3 runs 16 residues. J was trimmed by 2 bases and V by 5 bases; bases with no gene match: 7. In nucleotides, the CDR3 is TGTGCCAGCAGTCAGACAGGGGGAAAGCCCTACAATGAGCAGTTCTTC. It translates to CASSQTGGKPYNEQFF.

The chain employs TRBV29-1 and TRBJ2-5; 9 nucleotides line up with TRBD1. Trimming cost V 6 bases and J 11 bases; bases outside gene matches: 16. Germline CDR1 SQVTM, CDR2 ANQGSEA. The CDR3 sequence is 14 residues long. DNA for the CDR3: TGCAGCGTGAGCCCGGGACAGGGTTTGGAGGAGCAGTACTTC. It is translated as CSVSPGQGLEEQYF.